This entry lists 20 T cell receptor beta chains sequenced from one sample in a study of Graves' ophthalmopathy and Graves' hyperthyroidism. Amplified material comprised TCR beta CDR3 regions derived from RNA transcripts. The first-round RT-PCR employed HTBI primers together with the Qiagen OneStep RT-PCR kit. A multiplex PCR was then performed as the second round. Using its own MiXCR run on the multiplex PCR reads, TCRdb lists one record per CDR3 protein. Here the sample spans hundreds of thousands of distinct CDR3 sequences, about two fifths being singletons. Sequencing input: peripheral blood. Receptors were obtained from an adult man with Graves' ophthalmopathy.

The chain uses TRBV19 and TRBJ1-1, with D unclear. Germline V gives CDR1 LNHDA, CDR2 SQIVND (reference sequence). CDR3 size: 11 residues. V dropped 7 bases and J dropped 8 bases, with 11 bases sitting between them. CDR3 nucleotides: TGTGCCAGTACCGTATACGCGGAAGCTTTCTTT. This translates into CASTVYAEAFF. The variable domain in full, completed from reference TRBV19 and TRBJ1-1, reads DGGITQSPKYLFRKEGQNVTLSCEQNLNHDAMYWYRQDPGQGLRLIYYSQIVNDFQKGDIAEGYSVSREKKESFPLTVTSAQKNPTAFYLCASTVYAEAFFGQGTRLTVV.

This clonotype has only a few counts. This chain uses TRBV7-2 with TRBJ2-7; D is possibly TRBD1 (5 bases). The germline CDR1 and CDR2 sequences are SGHTA and FQGNSA. CDR3 length: 13 amino acids. V lost 6 bases, J lost 2 bases, and 11 bases lay in between. CDR3 protein: CASSIDSPYEQYF. DNA of the CDR3: TGTGCCAGCAGTATTGACAGTCCCTACGAGCAGTACTTC.

Of note for this clonotype: With a much larger clone just one base away, this may be a read error. V gene TRBV6-1 combines with J gene TRBJ2-5; TRBD1 matches 7 bases. Losses at the gene ends were 4 bases for V and 4 bases for J; bases not matched to a gene: 9. The CDR3 spans 15 residues. Germline lookup yields CDR1 MNHNS and CDR2 SASEGT. CDR3 nucleotides: TGTGCCAGCAGTGCAAATGGTGGGGACAGAGAGACCCAGTACTTC. As protein: CASSANGGDRETQYF.

This clonotype was counted ten times or more. The chain employs TRBV9 and TRBJ2-5; a weak D match, TRBD2 (5 bases). The V gene's germline CDR1 is SGDLS and CDR2 YYNGEE. There are 13 residues in the CDR3. V dropped 3 bases and J dropped 5 bases, with 11 bases sitting between them. CDR3 protein: CASSGSGVETQYF. DNA of the CDR3: TGTGCCAGCAGCGGCAGCGGCGTGGAGACCCAGTACTTC.

This clonotype was seen at least ten times. The chain recombines TRBV6-2 or TRBV6-3 with TRBJ1-5; the match to TRBD1 covers 10 bases. Germline lookup yields CDR1 MNHEY and CDR2 SVGEGT. The CDR3 extends over 15 amino acids. V lost 6 bases to trimming and J lost 4 bases; unmatched junction nucleotides: 6. The CDR3: CASSLTGGTNQPQHF. The CDR3 nucleotides read TGTGCCAGCAGCCTGACAGGGGGCACTAATCAGCCCCAGCATTTT.

This clonotype was detected many times. The chain joins TRBV5-1 to TRBJ2-7; TRBD1 matches at 7 bases. The CDR3 covers 14 residues. The V and J ends lost 0 bases and 1 base, in that order; junction bases with no gene match: 1. From germline, CDR1 is SGHRS and CDR2 YFSETQ. CDR3: CASSLEGASYEQYF. For the CDR3, the DNA is TGCGCCAGCAGCTTGGAGGGGGCATCCTACGAGCAGTACTTC.

This clonotype occurred a few times. One junction end does not reproduce the germline sequence, and a read error may be involved. This chain connects TRBV11-2 to TRBJ2-2; D possibly corresponds to TRBD2 (6 bases). Germline V gene sequence: CDR1 SGHAT, CDR2 FQNNGV. The CDR3 spans 14 residues. This CDR3 reads CASSLESGAGELFF. The CDR3 nucleotides read TGTGCCAGCAGCCTAGAGTCGGGGGCCGGGGAGCTGTTTTTT.

This clonotype has just a few counts. Germline and junction disagree at one end, which may indicate a read error. The V and J genes are TRBV7-2 and TRBJ2-5, with 12 bases fitting TRBD2. CDR3 length: 17 amino acids. Looked up from germline, CDR1 is SGHTA and CDR2 is FQGNSA. This CDR3 is CASSPRLAGADEETQYF. CDR3 bases: TGCGCCAGCAGCCCGAGACTAGCGGGGGCCGATGAAGAGACCCAGTACTTC.

This clonotype turned up a few times. This chain uses TRBV29-1 with TRBJ2-1; D remains unclear. V was cut by 2 bases and J by 8 bases, with 13 bases left in between. The CDR3 sequence is 13 residues long. Germline V CDR1 and CDR2: SQVTM, ANQGSEA. CDR3 DNA sequence: TGCAGCGTTGAACTGGCATTTCTTCATGAGCAGTTCTTC. Translation: CSVELAFLHEQFF.

This clonotype was observed at least ten times. The chain joins TRBV9 to TRBJ1-2; D is possibly TRBD1 (5 bases). V was trimmed by 0 bases and J by 8 bases, leaving 11 bases between them. The V gene's germline CDR1 is SGDLS and CDR2 YYNGEE. The CDR3 sequence is 13 residues long. The CDR3 sequence: CASSVAGGRGYTF. Here the CDR3 DNA reads TGTGCCAGCAGCGTAGCCGGGGGTAGAGGCTACACCTTC.

This chain joins TRBV24-1 and TRBJ2-2, with a weak D call TRBD2 (6 bases). This CDR3 has 17 amino acids. Germline loops: CDR1 KGHDR, CDR2 SFDVKD. V was clipped by 4 bases and J by 1 base, with 15 bases between them. The chain's CDR3 is CATSDGSPQGNTGELFF. CDR3 DNA sequence: TGTGCCACCAGTGACGGGAGCCCCCAGGGGAACACCGGGGAGCTGTTTTTT.

V is TRBV29-1 and J is TRBJ2-5; maybe TRBD1 (5 bases). V was pared by 8 bases and J by 1 base, with 20 bases between. Per the germline V gene, CDR1 is SQVTM and CDR2 is ANQGSEA. The length of the CDR3 is 15 residues. For the CDR3, the DNA is TGCAGCAGCGTTCAGGGTGGTGTGAGCCAAGAGACCCAGTACTTC. This codes for CSSVQGGVSQETQYF.

The chain carries TRBV7-9 and TRBJ1-5; the D is unclear. CDR3 length: 15 amino acids. Germline V CDR1 and CDR2: SEHNR, FQNEAQ (reference sequence). V shed 5 bases and J shed 7 bases, with 18 bases lying between them. Here the CDR3 reads CASSPRWELTQPQHF. DNA for the CDR3: TGTGCCAGCAGCCCCCGCTGGGAGCTTACCCAGCCCCAGCATTTT.

The chain combines TRBV10-3 with TRBJ1-5; tentative D call: TRBD1 (5 bases). The CDR3 contains 13 residues. Germline CDR1 reads ENHRY; CDR2 reads SYGVKD. V was trimmed by 10 bases and J by 3 bases, leaving 13 bases between them. The CDR3 nucleotides are TGTGCCAGTGAGCGGGGGTCCAATCAGCCCCAGCATTTT. Amino acids: CASERGSNQPQHF.

Note on this clonotype: This may arise from a read error, as a much more abundant clone is one base away. This chain connects TRBV11-2 to TRBJ1-1, with 8 bases matching TRBD1. Germline CDR1 and CDR2: SGHAT and FQNNGV. The CDR3 loop spans 16 amino acids. DNA of the CDR3: TGTGCCGGCAGCCAGACAGGGGCTAGAATGAACACTGAAGCTTTCTTT. It is translated as CAGSQTGARMNTEAFF.

This clonotype has only a few counts. The V call is TRBV25-1, the J call TRBJ1-1, with 10 positions matching TRBD1. From germline, CDR1 is MGHDK and CDR2 SYGVNS. Trimming at V came to 6 bases and at J to 5 bases, leaving 6 bases not matched to a gene. The CDR3 is 14 amino acids. In nucleotides, the CDR3 is TGTGCCAGCAGCGTTGGGGACAGGGGAACTGAAGCTTTCTTT. It encodes CASSVGDRGTEAFF. Combining the CDR3 with reference TRBV25-1 and TRBJ1-1 gives the whole variable domain EADIYQTPRYLVIGTGKKITLECSQTMGHDKMYWYQQDPGMELHLIHYSYGVNSTEKGDLSSESTVSRIRTEHFPLTLESARPSHTSQYLCASSVGDRGTEAFFGQGTRLTVV.

CDR3 loop: CASTLYGTPTSTNEKLFF. DNA of the CDR3: TGTGCCAGCACCCTTTATGGGACACCGACTTCAACTAATGAAAAACTGTTTTTT. The chain combines TRBV11-2 with TRBJ1-4; weak D call: TRBD1 (6 bases). V shed 7 bases and J shed 0 bases, with 21 bases lying between them. CDR3 length: 18 residues. Germline CDR1 and CDR2: SGHAT and FQNNGV.

The chain uses TRBV29-1 and TRBJ1-2, with 9 bases aligning to TRBD1. CDR3 length: 13 residues. J gave up 10 bases and V 5 bases, and 11 bases lay outside the gene matches. Germline V gene data show CDR1 as SQVTM and CDR2 as ANQGSEA. The CDR3 nucleotides read TGCAGCGTTCCGTGGGACAGGGAAAGAAACTACACCTTC. Its protein is CSVPWDRERNYTF.

This clonotype was counted many times. J is TRBJ2-2 and V is TRBV24-1; TRBD1 matches at 9 bases. CDR3 size: 17 residues. V lost 3 bases, J lost 1 base, and 5 bases stayed unmatched. CDR1 KGHDR and CDR2 SFDVKD come from the germline V gene. The CDR3 is CATSDLGQGQNTGELFF. The DNA of the CDR3 is TGTGCCACCAGTGATCTGGGACAGGGTCAGAACACCGGGGAGCTGTTTTTT.

In its sample, this clonotype was seen a few times. The chain links TRBV7-8 to TRBJ1-3; no definite D call. The CDR3 is made up of 15 amino acids. Per the germline V gene, CDR1 is SGHVS and CDR2 is FQNEAQ. V lost 2 bases and J 3 bases, leaving 11 bases between the germline ends. The CDR3, as DNA: TGTGCCAGCAGCTTAAGGGCCGGATTTGGAAACACCATATATTTT. It translates to CASSLRAGFGNTIYF.